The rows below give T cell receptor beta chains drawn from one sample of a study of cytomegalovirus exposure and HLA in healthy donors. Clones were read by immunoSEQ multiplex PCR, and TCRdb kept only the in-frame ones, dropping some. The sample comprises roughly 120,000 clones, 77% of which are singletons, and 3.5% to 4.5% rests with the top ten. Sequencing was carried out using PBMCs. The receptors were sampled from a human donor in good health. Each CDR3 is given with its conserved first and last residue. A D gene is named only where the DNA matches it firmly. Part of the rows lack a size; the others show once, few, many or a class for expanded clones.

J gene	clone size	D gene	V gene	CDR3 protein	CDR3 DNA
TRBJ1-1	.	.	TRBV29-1	CSVVTGLENTEAFF	TGCAGCGTTGTAACAGGGTTGGAGAACACTGAAGCTTTCTTT
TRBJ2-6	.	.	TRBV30	CAWSVAAASGANVLTF	TGTGCCTGGAGTGTCGCCGCGGCCTCTGGGGCCAACGTCCTGACTTTC
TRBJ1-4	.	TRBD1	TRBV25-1	CAKKARDRGEKLFF	TGTGCCAAGAAGGCCCGGGACAGGGGGGAAAAACTGTTTTTT
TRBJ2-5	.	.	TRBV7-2	CASSRDSSQETQYF	TGTGCCAGCAGCCGCGACAGCTCACAAGAGACCCAGTACTTC
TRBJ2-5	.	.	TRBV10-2	CASSGQRKGLEETQYF	TGCGCCAGCAGTGGTCAGCGGAAGGGCCTCGAAGAGACCCAGTACTTC
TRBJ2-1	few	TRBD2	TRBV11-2	CASSSLRGAGGYNEQFF	TGTGCCAGCAGCTCCCTCAGGGGGGCGGGAGGGTACAATGAGCAGTTCTTC
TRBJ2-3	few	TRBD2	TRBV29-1	CSVYWTSGRSTDTQYF	TGCAGCGTATATTGGACTAGCGGGAGGAGCACAGATACGCAGTATTTT
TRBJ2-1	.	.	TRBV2	CASHYRDTYNEQFF	TGTGCCAGCCATTACCGGGACACCTACAATGAGCAGTTCTTC
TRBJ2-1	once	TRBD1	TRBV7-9	CASSFIRTGGGGEQFF	TGTGCCAGCAGCTTTATCAGGACAGGGGGCGGGGGTGAGCAGTTCTTC
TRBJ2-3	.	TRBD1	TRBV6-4	CASSDRGQGDTQYF	TGTGCCAGCAGTGACAGGGGGCAAGGAGATACGCAGTATTTT
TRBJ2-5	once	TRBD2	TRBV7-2	CASSSPRGGNQETQYF	TGTGCCAGCAGCTCCCCTCGGGGGGGAAACCAAGAGACCCAGTACTTC
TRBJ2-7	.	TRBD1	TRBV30	CAWRLTGGPTYEQYF	TGTGCCTGGAGGTTGACAGGGGGTCCCACCTACGAGCAGTACTTC
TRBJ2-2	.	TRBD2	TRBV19	CASSILAGGPVTGELFF	TGTGCCAGTAGTATTCTGGCGGGAGGGCCGGTCACCGGGGAGCTGTTTTTT
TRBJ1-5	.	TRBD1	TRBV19	CASSMPGDRVRKDLQPQHF	TGTGCCAGTAGTATGCCCGGCGACAGGGTCAGGAAGGACCTTCAGCCCCAGCATTTT
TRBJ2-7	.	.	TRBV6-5	CASSYSQDITYEQYF	TGTGCCAGCAGTTACTCGCAGGACATTACCTACGAGCAGTACTTC
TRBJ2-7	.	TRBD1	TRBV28	CASTKGARYEQYF	TGTGCCAGTACGAAGGGGGCTCGCTACGAGCAGTACTTC
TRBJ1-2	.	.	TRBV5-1	CASSLEAGYGYTF	TGCGCCAGCAGCTTGGAAGCTGGTTATGGCTACACCTTC
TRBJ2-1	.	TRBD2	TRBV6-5	CASSPSSGGYNEQFF	TGTGCCAGCAGTCCCTCTAGCGGGGGGTACAATGAGCAGTTCTTC
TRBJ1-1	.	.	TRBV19	CASSILLTANTEAFF	TGTGCCAGTAGTATCCTCCTGACAGCGAACACTGAAGCTTTCTTT
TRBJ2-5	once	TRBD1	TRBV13	CASSQWDRGKTQYF	TGTGCCAGCAGCCAATGGGACAGGGGGAAGACCCAGTACTTC
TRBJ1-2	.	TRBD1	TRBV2	CASSDRGRGGYTF	TGTGCCAGCAGCGACAGGGGGCGCGGTGGCTACACCTTC
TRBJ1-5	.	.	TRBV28	CASSVETLRNQPQHF	TGTGCCAGCAGTGTAGAGACACTTCGCAATCAGCCCCAGCATTTT
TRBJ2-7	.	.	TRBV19	CASSLETASYEQYF	TGTGCCAGTAGTCTCGAGACAGCCTCCTACGAGCAGTACTTC
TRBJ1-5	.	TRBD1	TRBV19	CASRDRVYQPQHF	TGTGCCAGTAGGGACAGGGTCTATCAGCCCCAGCATTTT
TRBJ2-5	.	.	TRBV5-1	CASSPLVVETQYF	TGCGCCAGCAGCCCTCTAGTGGTGGAGACCCAGTACTTC
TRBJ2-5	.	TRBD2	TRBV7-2	CASSSSGSETQYF	TGTGCCAGCAGCTCTAGCGGGAGCGAGACCCAGTACTTC
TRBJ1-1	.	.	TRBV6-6	CASSAHRVPEAFF	TGTGCCAGCAGTGCCCACAGGGTTCCTGAAGCTTTCTTT
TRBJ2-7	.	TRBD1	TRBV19	CASGKDRGYEQYF	TGTGCCAGTGGAAAGGACAGGGGCTACGAGCAGTACTTC
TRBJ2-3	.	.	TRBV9	CASSVGHTRDTQYF	TGTGCCAGCAGCGTAGGCCACACGAGGGATACGCAGTATTTT
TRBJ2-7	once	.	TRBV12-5	CASGPSYEQYF	TGTGCTAGTGGTCCGTCCTACGAGCAGTACTTC
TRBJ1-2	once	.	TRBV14	CASSQAGGNYGYTF	TGTGCCAGCAGCCAAGCGGGGGGGAACTATGGCTACACCTTC
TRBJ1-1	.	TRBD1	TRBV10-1	CASSEFAGTELNTEAFF	TGCGCCAGCAGTGAGTTCGCCGGGACAGAGTTGAACACTGAAGCTTTCTTT
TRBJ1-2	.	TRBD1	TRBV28	CASSLRDRAAYGYTF	TGTGCCAGCAGTTTGCGCGACAGGGCGGCCTATGGCTACACCTTC
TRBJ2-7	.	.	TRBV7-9	CASSLDRWRSEQYF	TGTGCCAGCAGCTTAGATCGGTGGCGGAGCGAGCAGTACTTC
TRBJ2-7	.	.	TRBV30	CAWRPTLASEQYF	TGTGCCTGGAGGCCCACACTAGCCTCCGAGCAGTACTTC
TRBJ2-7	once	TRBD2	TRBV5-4	CASSWTSGGAYEQYF	TGTGCCAGCAGCTGGACTAGCGGGGGGGCCTACGAGCAGTACTTC
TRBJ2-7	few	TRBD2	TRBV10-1	CASSRTSGNYEQYF	TGCGCCAGCAGTAGGACTAGCGGGAACTACGAGCAGTACTTC
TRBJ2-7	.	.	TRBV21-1	CASSPRGMTYEQYF	TGTGCCAGCAGCCCCAGGGGTATGACCTACGAGCAGTACTTC